The 14 T cell receptor beta chains below were found in one sample sequenced in a study of blood T cell repertoires in COVID-19. Some clones are missing from TCRdb's copy, which holds only in-frame ones; the method was immunoSEQ multiplex PCR. The profile shows 200,000 to 250,000 clones, around 88% of them singletons. The specimen sequenced was peripheral blood. The origin of the receptors is a man between 18 and 35 years old with active or convalescent COVID-19.

The chain links TRBV6-5 to TRBJ1-2; 7 bases are a match to TRBD1. Germline assignment: CDR1 MNHEY and CDR2 SVGAGI. The length of the CDR3 is 16 residues. Trimming at V came to 0 bases and at J to 5 bases, leaving 9 bases not matched to a gene. The CDR3 nucleotides are TGTGCCAGCAGTTACTCGTCTAACGCAGGGGGATATGGCTACACCTTC. Protein: CASSYSSNAGGYGYTF.

The chain's CDR3 is CASSMTATTYEQYF. In DNA form, the CDR3 reads TGTGCCAGCAGCATGACAGCCACCACCTACGAGCAGTACTTC. The chain uses TRBV6-5 and TRBJ2-7; TRBD1 might be the D (5 bases). The V gene's germline CDR1 is MNHEY and CDR2 SVGAGI. The CDR3 runs to 14 residues. Trimming pared 6 bases from V and 2 bases from J, leaving 14 bases between.

The gene calls are TRBV7-8 and TRBJ2-3; tentative D call: TRBD2 (5 bases). This CDR3 contains 15 residues. Trimming took off 7 bases at V and 2 bases at J, with 16 bases between the two ends. CDR1 and CDR2 (germline): SGHVS, FQNEAQ. In DNA, the CDR3 is TGTGCCAGCATCCCTAGGCCGGGATACACAGATACGCAGTATTTT. Residues: CASIPRPGYTDTQYF. Filled out from reference TRBV7-8 and TRBJ2-3, the complete variable domain reads GAGVSQSPRYKVAKRGQDVALRCDPISGHVSLFWYQQALGQGPEFLTYFQNEAQLDKSGLPSDRFFAERPEGSVSTLKIQRTQQEDSAVYLCASIPRPGYTDTQYFGPGTRLTVL.

The table lists this clone with a few counts. V is TRBV5-1 and J is TRBJ1-2; 7 positions match TRBD1. The CDR3 consists of 16 residues. The V segment lost 4 bases and the J segment 4 bases; nucleotides outside the gene matches: 13. Germline V gene data show CDR1 as SGHRS and CDR2 as YFSETQ. As DNA, the CDR3 is TGCGCCAGCAGCCTGGGATCGGGACAGAGTATCTATGGCTACACCTTC. Translated, it gives CASSLGSGQSIYGYTF.

J is TRBJ2-7 and V is TRBV18; tentative D call: TRBD1 (6 bases). The V and J ends lost 5 bases and 2 bases respectively, with 19 bases between them. The CDR3 has 16 amino acids. CDR1 is KGHSH and CDR2 is LQKENI in the germline V gene. The DNA of the CDR3 is TGTGCCAGCTCAACGCTACAGGGCCCCGGAACCTACGAGCAGTACTTC. Translated, it gives CASSTLQGPGTYEQYF.

V is TRBV27 and J is TRBJ2-1, with 7 nucleotides matching TRBD2. This CDR3 spans 14 amino acids. V gave up 5 bases and J gave up 6 bases; unmatched junction bases: 7. Germline V gene sequence: CDR1 MNHEY, CDR2 SMNVEV (reference sequence). The CDR3 nucleotides are TGTGCCAGCAGTCGGGTAGCGGGTAGCAATGAGCAGTTCTTC. The encoded protein is CASSRVAGSNEQFF.

V usage is TRBV6-2 or TRBV6-3 and J usage is TRBJ1-5; 7 bases are shared with TRBD1. Trimming took 6 bases from V and 7 from J; bases not matched to a gene: 9. The length of the CDR3 is 14 residues. CDR1 is MNHEY and CDR2 is SVGEGT in the germline V gene. For the CDR3, the DNA is TGTGCCAGCAGCCTAGGGGGCGGGAGGCAGCCCCAGCATTTT. This translates into CASSLGGGRQPQHF.

The genes are TRBV18 and TRBJ2-7, with D tentatively TRBD2 (6 bases). V shed 3 bases and J shed 1 base, with 16 bases lying between them. The CDR3 extends over 16 amino acids. Per the germline V gene, CDR1 is KGHSH and CDR2 is LQKENI. CDR3 nucleotides: TGTGCCAGCTCACCGAGTGCGGGAAAAGGATCCTACGAGCAGTACTTC. Protein: CASSPSAGKGSYEQYF.

The gene calls are TRBV29-1 and TRBJ1-4; 9 nucleotides align to TRBD1. The CDR3 is made up of 13 amino acids. V shed 7 bases and J 8 bases; nucleotides not matched to a gene: 8. From germline, CDR1 is SQVTM and CDR2 ANQGSEA. This CDR3 reads CSAGTGSGEKLFF. The CDR3 coding sequence is TGCAGCGCTGGGACAGGGTCTGGCGAAAAACTGTTTTTT.

This clone was observed a few times. The chain combines TRBV7-2 with TRBJ2-3; 7 bases are shared with TRBD2. This CDR3 region has 16 residues. From germline, CDR1 is SGHTA and CDR2 FQGNSA. After removal of 1 base from V and 4 bases from J, the junction contained 8 bases not matched to a gene. CDR3 nucleotides: TGTGCCAGCAGCTTAGGAGGGGAGGGCCTTGCAGATACGCAGTATTTT. This sequence encodes CASSLGGEGLADTQYF.

Points on this clone: Compared with germline, one end of the junction differs, possibly owing to a read error. The rearrangement uses TRBV30 and TRBJ2-7; 11 bases line up with TRBD2. The CDR3 has 15 residues. CDR1 GTSNPN and CDR2 SVGIG come from the germline V gene (reference sequence). Written as DNA, the CDR3 is TGTGCCCTGAGGGACCGAAATGTAGCGGGAGGGCCGTTTCACTTC. It specifies CALRDRNVAGGPFHF.

This clone came up a few times. The chain carries TRBV10-1 and TRBJ1-2, with 8 bases fitting TRBD1. The CDR3 is 15 amino acids. Germline V lookup: CDR1 WNHNN, CDR2 SYGVQD (reference sequence). J was trimmed by 8 bases and V by 0 bases; bases with no gene match: 8. The CDR3 coding sequence is TGCGCCAGCAGTGAGTCGGTTGGACAGGGTGGAGGCTACACCTTC. Its protein is CASSESVGQGGGYTF.

V is TRBV3-1 (or the pseudogene TRBV3-2) and J is TRBJ2-1; possible D gene TRBD2, 6 bases. The CDR3 runs to 13 residues. Per germline, CDR1 LGHDT and CDR2 YNNKEL (reference sequence). The V end lost 1 base, the J end lost 9 bases, and 10 bases lay between the germline ends. The chain's CDR3 is CASSQGRGAEQFF. DNA of the CDR3: TGTGCCAGCAGCCAAGGGCGGGGTGCTGAGCAGTTCTTC.

The chain uses TRBV30 and TRBJ1-5, with 7 nucleotides matching TRBD1. The CDR3 consists of 15 residues. The V gene's germline CDR1 is GTSNPN and CDR2 SVGIG (reference sequence). V shed 4 bases, J shed 2 bases, and the junction held 8 bases outside the gene matches. The DNA for the CDR3 is TGTGCCTGGACCCGCTTCCAGGGGGGCAATCAGCCCCAGCATTTT. Amino acids: CAWTRFQGGNQPQHF. Together with reference TRBV30 and TRBJ1-5, the CDR3 gives the full variable domain: SQTIHQWPATLVQPVGSPLSLECTVEGTSNPNLYWYRQAAGRGLQLLFYSVGIGQISSEVPQNLSASRPQDRQFILSSKKLLLSDSGFYLCAWTRFQGGNQPQHFGDGTRLSIL.